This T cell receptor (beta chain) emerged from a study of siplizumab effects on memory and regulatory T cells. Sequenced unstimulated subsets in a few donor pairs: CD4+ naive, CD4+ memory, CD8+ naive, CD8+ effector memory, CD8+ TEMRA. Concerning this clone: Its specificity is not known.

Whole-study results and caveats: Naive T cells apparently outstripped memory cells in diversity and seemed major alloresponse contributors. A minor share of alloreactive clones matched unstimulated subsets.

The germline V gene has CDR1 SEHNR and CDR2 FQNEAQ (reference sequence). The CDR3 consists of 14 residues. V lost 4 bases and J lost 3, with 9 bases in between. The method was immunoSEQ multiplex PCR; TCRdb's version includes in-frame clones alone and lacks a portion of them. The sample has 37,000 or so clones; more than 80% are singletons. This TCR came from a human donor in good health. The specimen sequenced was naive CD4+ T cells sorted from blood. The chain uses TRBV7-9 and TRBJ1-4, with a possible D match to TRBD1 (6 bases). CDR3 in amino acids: CASSWTASNEKLFF. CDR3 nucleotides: TGTGCCAGCAGCTGGACAGCCTCTAATGAAAAACTGTTTTTT.